This section outlines one TCR beta chain sequence together with its context. This clonotype has at least ten counts. Its specific antigen is unknown. Base-call qualities are not available, and no considerably larger clone is one nucleotide away. TCR beta CDR3 regions were amplified from RNA transcripts. The first round of RT-PCR for the TCR CDR3 was performed with the HTBI primer set and the Qiagen OneStep RT-PCR kit. Libraries were constructed in a second round of multiplex PCR, after which size selection and purification were carried out. Paired-end sequencing of the libraries was performed with 100 bp reads on an Illumina HiSeq2000. The authors' pipeline ran thus. SOAPnuke was used to process the raw data, throwing out any read that contained adapters or uncalled bases, had a mean Phred below 15, or lacked an exact constant-primer or identifier match. High-quality paired reads were merged using COPE v1.2.5, and each unique nucleotide sequence was defined as a clonotype. MiTCR v1.1 was used to align the clonotypes against IMGT TRBV, TRBD and TRBJ reference segments. The analysis included only V-J combinations with a frequency above 0.0001, which together covered around 99% of the repertoires. A TCS score was defined as the ratio of F50 (clonal expansion) to E x V (chaos), with BLOSUM62-based TCRdist applied between CDR3 peptides within each V-J. Welch's t-statistics and random forest reduced fewer than 600 V-J features to 13, which were used in a naive Bayes classifier (R e1071). TCRdb trimmed the raw reads at Q25, called clones with MiXCR and kept productive beta chains. One record per CDR3 amino acid sequence lists the most common genes and DNA. TCRdb's processing, not the study's, gives the V and J calls here. The sample table shows about 360,000 distinct CDR3 sequences, and roughly an eighth are seen once. The top ten clones comprise around a tenth of the sample.

These data originate in a study of T cells in Graves' hyperthyroidism and ophthalmopathy (dated by TCRdb to 2018 to 2020). Context from the whole study: Peripheral blood samples were taken at initial diagnosis, before any treatment was given. To identify distinguishing TCR V-J signatures, a discovery cohort of about 95 patients was used, comprising 40 to 45 with Graves' ophthalmopathy and around 57 with stable Graves' hyperthyroidism. The 85 to 100 discovery patients were randomly split 7:3 into training and test sets. According to the paper, TCR Vbeta CDR3 sequencing was carried out on roughly 130 peripheral blood samples, which came from around 43 ophthalmopathy, under 80 hyperthyroidism and about 17 progressor patients. In addition, the study compared T-cell repertoires in thyroid tissue and in blood from several Graves' hyperthyroidism patients. Prospective prediction of ophthalmopathy was tested in an independent validation cohort consisting of some 19 hyperthyroidism patients and approximately 16 patients who later progressed to ophthalmopathy. Once sampling was done, hyperthyroidism patients were given methimazole at a starting dose of 30 mg daily, whereas ophthalmopathy patients were given high-dose intravenous methylprednisolone.

Points the paper makes about the study in general: In validation, the model predicted progression to ophthalmopathy a median of roughly 6.2 months before onset, with about 67% sensitivity and nearly 75% specificity. Sample size was not statistically predetermined, and investigators were not blinded to group allocation. Most expanded thyroid clonotypes (frequency above 0.001) were also detected in blood, a finding suggesting that blood repertoires may reflect thyroid immune responses. In cross-validation, a model built on a 13 V-J signature told ophthalmopathy apart from stable hyperthyroidism with approximately 91% sensitivity and approximately 81% specificity, and in testing the same model reached 80%/75%.

A patient counted as having stable Graves' hyperthyroidism if no progression to ophthalmopathy occurred over 18 months of follow-up. Hyperthyroidism patients were newly diagnosed, with disease duration under 2 months, and aged 18 to 65 years. The study excluded patients with uncontrolled infections, other autoimmune diseases, pregnancy or lactation. Diagnoses were established on the basis of clinical symptoms, serum thyroxine and TRAb, thyroid ultrasound, and orbital computed tomography. PBMCs were separated from 8 to 10 ml of fresh peripheral blood using Ficoll-Paque density gradient centrifugation. Total RNA was extracted using Trizol reagent, and RNA quality was assessed on an Agilent 2100 Bioanalyzer. This receptor was obtained from a woman aged 18-29 years with Graves' hyperthyroidism. Sequencing was done on a sample of blood.

The CDR3 has the sequence CASTSDRANYGYTF. In nucleotide form, the sequence is TGTGCCAGCACGAGTGACAGAGCTAACTATGGCTACACCTTC. Recombination linked TRBV5-6 to TRBJ1-2; the best D guess is TRBD1, with 5 bases matching. Looking up the germline V gene yields CDR1 SGHDT and CDR2 YYEEEE. Reading from cysteine to phenylalanine, the CDR3 counts 14 amino acids. Here the CDR3 DNA is all that survives: 42 bases in frame from base 1. V is clipped by 6 bases and J by 0 bases, and the sequence between their germline boundaries is 12 bases long.